One and the same sample provided the 32 T cell receptor beta chains below, sequenced in a study of blood T cell repertoires in COVID-19. The protocol was immunoSEQ multiplex PCR, while the TCRdb copy is restricted to in-frame clones and leaves out a portion. The sample holds 20,000 to 25,000 clones, around three quarters seen once. The sequenced sample was peripheral blood. The receptor source for this set is a man aged 55 to 70 with active COVID-19.

This sequence joins TRBV25-1 and TRBJ2-1; D may be TRBD2 (6 bases). The CDR3 loop spans 13 amino acids. With 3 bases removed from V and 8 bases from J, the gap between germline ends came to 11 bases. Looked up from germline, CDR1 is MGHDK and CDR2 is SYGVNS. The CDR3 region is CASSEGGYDEQFF. The CDR3 DNA is TGTGCCAGCAGTGAGGGGGGTTACGATGAGCAGTTCTTC.

The chain carries TRBV6-6 and TRBJ2-1; D is undetermined. V was pared by 6 bases and J by 2 bases, with 8 bases between. CDR3 length: 13 amino acids. CDR1 MNHNY and CDR2 SVGAGI come from the germline V gene (reference sequence). This CDR3 is CASRAEPYNEQFF. CDR3 DNA: TGTGCCAGCAGGGCAGAACCCTACAATGAGCAGTTCTTC.

This rearrangement joins TRBV30 to TRBJ2-3; D uncertain. Trimming stripped 0 bases from V and 6 bases from J, with 16 bases between. The germline V gene has CDR1 GTSNPN and CDR2 SVGIG (reference sequence). CDR3 length: 15 amino acids. CDR3 sequence (DNA): TGTGCCTGGAGTGTACTGGCCAACCTGCGGGATACGCAGTATTTT. This encodes CAWSVLANLRDTQYF.

The J gene is TRBJ2-6, the V gene TRBV27; 8 bases align to TRBD1. Trimming removed 6 bases from V and 3 bases from J; junction bases left unmatched: 4. Germline lookup yields CDR1 MNHEY and CDR2 SMNVEV (reference sequence). CDR3 length equals 15 residues. CDR3 loop: CASRQTGDGANVLTF. CDR3 coding DNA: TGTGCCAGCAGGCAGACAGGGGATGGGGCCAACGTCCTGACTTTC. Variable domain in full (rest from reference TRBV27 and TRBJ2-6): EAQVTQNPRYLITVTGKKLTVTCSQNMNHEYMSWYRQDPGLGLRQIYYSMNVEVTDKGDVPEGYKVSRKEKRNFPLILESPSPNQTSLYFCASRQTGDGANVLTFGAGSRLTVL.

The chain combines TRBV6-5 with TRBJ1-1, with D possibly matching TRBD1 (5 bases). Germline V gene lookup returns CDR1 MNHEY and CDR2 SVGAGI. V was trimmed by 6 bases and J by 0 bases, leaving 14 bases between them. CDR3 length: 15 amino acids. For the CDR3, the DNA is TGTGCCAGCAGGATGGACAAGTTCATGAACACTGAAGCTTTCTTT. Translation gives CASRMDKFMNTEAFF.

The gene calls are TRBV19 and TRBJ1-2; D not resolved. In germline, CDR1 is LNHDA, CDR2 SQIVND (reference sequence). This CDR3 is 16 amino acids long. V was pared by 3 bases and J by 4 bases, with 18 bases between. CDR3 region: CASSMSPYEGRYGYTF. CDR3 DNA sequence: TGTGCCAGTAGTATGTCACCCTACGAGGGCCGCTATGGCTACACCTTC.

The V gene is TRBV25-1, the J gene TRBJ1-5; the D gene is possibly TRBD1 (6 bases). The length of the CDR3 is 15 residues. Germline V gene data show CDR1 as MGHDK and CDR2 as SYGVNS. The V end lost 5 bases, the J end lost 2 bases, and 13 bases lay between the germline ends. This CDR3 reads CASSQTGIGNQPQHF. Written as DNA, the CDR3 is TGTGCCAGCAGTCAGACAGGAATTGGCAATCAGCCCCAGCATTTT.

This sequence joins TRBV19 and TRBJ1-1; 7 nucleotides match TRBD1. Losses at the gene ends were 1 base for V and 7 bases for J; bases not matched to a gene: 9. CDR3 size: 15 residues. Germline V CDR1 and CDR2: LNHDA, SQIVND (reference sequence). CDR3 amino acids: CASSIGGQFIYEAFF. The CDR3 DNA reads TGTGCCAGTAGTATAGGGGGACAGTTTATCTATGAAGCTTTCTTT. Variable domain in full (rest from reference TRBV19 and TRBJ1-1): DGGITQSPKYLFRKEGQNVTLSCEQNLNHDAMYWYRQDPGQGLRLIYYSQIVNDFQKGDIAEGYSVSREKKESFPLTVTSAQKNPTAFYLCASSIGGQFIYEAFFGQGTRLTVV.

This chain uses TRBV6-5 with TRBJ2-7; TRBD1 might be the D (5 bases). Germline V gene data show CDR1 as MNHEY and CDR2 as SVGAGI. The CDR3 extends over 12 amino acids. Deletions cut 6 bases from V and 2 bases from J, with 8 bases between. CDR3 coding DNA: TGTGCCAGCAGCGAGACAGCCTACGAGCAGTACTTC. Protein product: CASSETAYEQYF.

CDR3: CASSFWTGTNEQFF. As DNA, the CDR3 is TGCGCCAGCAGCTTCTGGACAGGGACCAATGAGCAGTTCTTC. The chain links TRBV5-1 to TRBJ2-1, with 8 bases matching TRBD1. This CDR3 has 14 residues. Per the germline V gene, CDR1 is SGHRS and CDR2 is YFSETQ. V dropped 2 bases and J dropped 6; count of bases not matched to a gene: 4.

This chain joins TRBV27 and TRBJ1-5, with D tentatively TRBD1 (5 bases). With 0 bases removed from V and 0 bases from J, the gap between germline ends came to 12 bases. Germline V gene lookup returns CDR1 MNHEY and CDR2 SMNVEV (reference sequence). The CDR3 totals 17 residues. The CDR3 is CASSLSFTGYSNQPQHF. The CDR3 DNA reads TGTGCCAGCAGTTTATCTTTTACAGGTTATAGCAATCAGCCCCAGCATTTT.

This clone was observed a few times. CDR3 in DNA: TGTGCCAGCAGCGCCCCTCTACAAGAGACCCAGTACTTC. It encodes CASSAPLQETQYF. The chain employs TRBV9 and TRBJ2-5; D not certain. Deletions cut 3 bases from V and 2 bases from J, with 8 bases between. The V gene's germline CDR1 is SGDLS and CDR2 YYNGEE. The length of the CDR3 is 13 residues.

The genes are TRBV5-4 and TRBJ2-5, with TRBD2 matching 13 bases. Germline CDR1 and CDR2: SGHNT and YYREEE (reference sequence). CDR3 length: 16 amino acids. The V segment lost 4 bases and the J segment 1 base; nucleotides outside the gene matches: 4. The CDR3 DNA follows: TGTGCCAGCAGCACCGGGACTAGCGGGATCCAAGAGACCCAGTACTTC. Encoded protein: CASSTGTSGIQETQYF.

V gene TRBV3-1 (or the pseudogene TRBV3-2) combines with J gene TRBJ1-5, with D uncertain. The CDR3 extends over 15 amino acids. V lost 1 base and J lost 4, with 11 bases in between. Germline-derived CDR1 and CDR2 are LGHDT and YNNKEL (reference sequence). This chain's CDR3 is CASSQGLGRNQPQHF. The CDR3 coding sequence is TGTGCCAGCAGCCAAGGCTTAGGGAGAAATCAGCCCCAGCATTTT.

V and J are TRBV7-9 and TRBJ2-1, with 9 bases that match TRBD2. CDR1 SEHNR and CDR2 FQNEAQ come from the germline V gene (reference sequence). The CDR3 runs to 13 residues. V lost 5 bases and J lost 7; bases outside the gene matches: 3. CDR3 sequence: CASSRTSANEQFF. The CDR3 DNA follows: TGTGCCAGCAGCCGGACTAGCGCGAATGAGCAGTTCTTC.

The chain employs TRBV27 and TRBJ2-3, with TRBD2 identical over 8 bases. Germline V lookup: CDR1 MNHEY, CDR2 SMNVEV (reference sequence). Losses at the gene ends were 8 bases for V and 5 bases for J; bases not matched to a gene: 9. CDR3 size: 14 residues. The CDR3 DNA follows: TGTGCCAGCGCCCCGGCAGCGGGAGTAGATACGCAGTATTTT. Protein sequence: CASAPAAGVDTQYF.

The CDR3: CASSPVLYEQYF. The CDR3 region has the DNA TGTGCCAGCAGCCCTGTTCTCTACGAGCAGTACTTC. The rearrangement joins TRBV28 to TRBJ2-7, with no clear D. This CDR3 has 12 amino acids. V was pared by 6 bases and J by 3 bases, with 9 bases between. Germline assignment: CDR1 MDHEN and CDR2 SYDVKM.

The V and J genes are TRBV28 and TRBJ1-5; TRBD1 aligns across 7 bases. The V and J ends lost 7 bases and 7 bases, in that order; junction bases with no gene match: 4. CDR3 length: 12 amino acids. Germline V lookup: CDR1 MDHEN, CDR2 SYDVKM. The CDR3 sequence: CASKVGGQPQHF. CDR3 nucleotide sequence: TGTGCCAGCAAAGTAGGGGGCCAGCCCCAGCATTTT.

J is TRBJ2-3 and V is TRBV4-2; 11 nucleotides align to TRBD2. With V trimmed by 2 bases and J by 4 bases, 8 bases remained unmatched. The germline V gene has CDR1 LGHNA and CDR2 YNFKEQ. The CDR3 consists of 17 residues. This CDR3 reads CASSQSMPGLAADTQYF. DNA for the CDR3: TGTGCCAGCAGCCAATCCATGCCGGGACTAGCGGCAGATACGCAGTATTTT.

This rearrangement joins TRBV5-4 to TRBJ2-5; 10 bases line up with TRBD2. The length of the CDR3 is 18 residues. Germline V gene sequence: CDR1 SGHNT, CDR2 YYREEE (reference sequence). With 0 bases clipped from V and 2 bases from J, the junction kept 10 bases outside the gene matches. The CDR3 protein is CASSLALRTSGLQETQYF. Here the CDR3 DNA reads TGTGCCAGCAGCTTGGCCTTACGGACTAGCGGCTTACAAGAGACCCAGTACTTC.

V is TRBV3-1 (or the pseudogene TRBV3-2) and J is TRBJ2-3, with TRBD2 matching over 14 bases. This CDR3 spans 19 amino acids. Per the germline V gene, CDR1 is LGHDT and CDR2 is YNNKEL (reference sequence). After removal of 3 bases from V and 4 bases from J, the junction contained 12 bases not matched to a gene. CDR3 in DNA: TGTGCCAGCAGCCACCATGCGGGACTAGCGGGAGTGAGGGCAGATACGCAGTATTTT. It specifies CASSHHAGLAGVRADTQYF.

This clone showed up many times. The genes are TRBV13 and TRBJ2-1; TRBD1 matches 8 bases. CDR1 is PRHDT, CDR2 FYEKMQ, per germline (reference sequence). There are 15 residues in the CDR3. V was clipped by 2 bases and J by 5 bases; unmatched bases: 5. Here the CDR3 DNA reads TGTGCCAGCAGCTTAACAGGGGGTTCAGACAATGAGCAGTTCTTC. It encodes CASSLTGGSDNEQFF.

The CDR3: CASSRRQGITGELFF. The CDR3 DNA follows: TGTGCCAGCAGCCGCCGACAGGGGATAACCGGGGAGCTGTTTTTT. The rearrangement uses TRBV14 and TRBJ2-2; 8 nucleotides align to TRBD1. V lost 4 bases, J lost 5 bases, and 6 bases stayed unmatched. The CDR3 is 15 residues long. The V gene's germline CDR1 is SGHDN and CDR2 FVKESK. Full variable domain (remainder filled in from reference TRBV14 and TRBJ2-2): EAGVTQFPSHSVIEKGQTVTLRCDPISGHDNLYWYRRVMGKEIKFLLHFVKESKQDESGMPNNRFLAERTGGTYSTLKVQPAELEDSGVYFCASSRRQGITGELFFGEGSRLTVL.

CDR3 sequence reads: CASSLSGRASGGELFF. CDR3 DNA sequence: TGCGCCAGCAGCTTAAGCGGGAGGGCCTCGGGCGGGGAGCTGTTTTTT. The chain employs TRBV5-1 and TRBJ2-2, with 10 bases identical to TRBD2. Trimming cost V 2 bases and J 7 bases; bases outside gene matches: 8. Germline V lookup: CDR1 SGHRS, CDR2 YFSETQ. This CDR3 contains 16 residues. The variable domain in full, completed from reference TRBV5-1 and TRBJ2-2, reads KAGVTQTPRYLIKTRGQQVTLSCSPISGHRSVSWYQQTPGQGLQFLFEYFSETQRNKGNFPGRFSGRQFSNSRSEMNVSTLELGDSALYLCASSLSGRASGGELFFGEGSRLTVL.

This sequence joins TRBV7-3 and TRBJ2-1; the D gene is possibly TRBD2 (5 bases). The ends were cut back, 1 base at V and 1 base at J, with 23 bases in the middle. CDR1 is SGHTA, CDR2 FQGTGA, per germline. There are 20 residues in the CDR3. The CDR3 loop is CASSLNPWTSGFQSYNEQFF. The CDR3 DNA reads as TGTGCCAGCAGCTTAAACCCGTGGACTTCTGGATTTCAATCCTACAATGAGCAGTTCTTC.

This clone has only a few counts. The rearrangement joins TRBV6-2 or TRBV6-3 to TRBJ1-2, with D maybe TRBD1 (5 bases). Between the trimmed V and J ends, which lost 5 bases and 8 bases, there was a span of 15 bases. The germline CDR1 and CDR2 sequences are MNHEY and SVGEGT. CDR3 length equals 13 residues. The CDR3: CASSRTGTRGYTF. The CDR3 DNA sequence: TGTGCCAGCAGTAGAACAGGAACACGAGGCTACACCTTC.

CDR3 sequence: CASSPQLNTEAFF. In DNA, the CDR3 is TGTGCCAGCAGCCCACAGTTAAACACTGAAGCTTTCTTT. V and J are TRBV11-1 and TRBJ1-1; D is unclear. Trimming pared 5 bases from V and 2 bases from J, leaving 9 bases between. The germline V gene has CDR1 SGHAT and CDR2 FQDESV (reference sequence). The CDR3 runs 13 residues.

The genes are TRBV2 and TRBJ2-1; 10 bases fit TRBD1. V lost 1 base and J lost 4; bases outside the gene matches: 4. The germline gives CDR1 SNHLY, CDR2 FYNNEI. The CDR3 runs to 16 residues. The CDR3 DNA follows: TGTGCCAGCAGTGAAGGCCGGACAGGGGGTTACAATGAGCAGTTCTTC. Its protein is CASSEGRTGGYNEQFF.

The CDR3 DNA follows: TGTGCCAGCAGCTTAGGGGGCACTAATGAGCAGTTCTTC. Translation gives CASSLGGTNEQFF. This chain uses TRBV7-3 with TRBJ2-1, with D possibly being TRBD1 (6 bases). CDR1 SGHTA and CDR2 FQGTGA come from the germline V gene. The ends were cut back, 2 bases at V and 7 bases at J, with 9 bases in the middle. The CDR3 is made up of 13 amino acids.

Only one count was recorded for this clone. The chain links TRBV28 to TRBJ2-7, with D perhaps matching TRBD1 (5 bases). Germline V CDR1 and CDR2: MDHEN, SYDVKM. V was pared by 5 bases and J by 7 bases, with 15 bases between. The CDR3 runs 13 residues. The CDR3 DNA follows: TGTGCCAGCAGTCCGACAGTCTCTACGGAGCAGTACTTC. Translating gives CASSPTVSTEQYF. The complete variable domain, with remaining parts taken from reference TRBV28 and TRBJ2-7, reads DVKVTQSSRYLVKRTGEKVFLECVQDMDHENMFWYRQDPGLGLRLIYFSYDVKMKEKGDIPEGYSVSREKKERFSLILESASTNQTSMYLCASSPTVSTEQYFGPGTRLTVT.

V usage is TRBV7-9 and J usage is TRBJ1-6; 7 nucleotides match TRBD1. J gave up 0 bases and V 4 bases, and 12 bases lay outside the gene matches. Germline values: CDR1 SEHNR, CDR2 FQNEAQ (reference sequence). This CDR3 is built from 19 residues. The CDR3 DNA reads as TGTGCCAGCAGCTCAACCATAGGCAGGGGGAGCTCCTATAATTCACCCCTCCACTTT. This gives the protein CASSSTIGRGSSYNSPLHF.

The chain recombines TRBV2 with TRBJ2-7; D remains unclear. The CDR3 is made up of 13 amino acids. V was cut by 4 bases and J by 2 bases, with 9 bases left in between. Germline V gene lookup returns CDR1 SNHLY and CDR2 FYNNEI. CDR3 in amino acids: CASSVFQTYEQYF. CDR3 bases: TGTGCCAGCAGTGTGTTTCAGACCTACGAGCAGTACTTC. Variable domain in full (rest from reference TRBV2 and TRBJ2-7): EPEVTQTPSHQVTQMGQEVILRCVPISNHLYFYWYRQILGQKVEFLVSFYNNEISEKSEIFDDQFSVERPDGSNFTLKIRSTKLEDSAMYFCASSVFQTYEQYFGPGTRLTVT.